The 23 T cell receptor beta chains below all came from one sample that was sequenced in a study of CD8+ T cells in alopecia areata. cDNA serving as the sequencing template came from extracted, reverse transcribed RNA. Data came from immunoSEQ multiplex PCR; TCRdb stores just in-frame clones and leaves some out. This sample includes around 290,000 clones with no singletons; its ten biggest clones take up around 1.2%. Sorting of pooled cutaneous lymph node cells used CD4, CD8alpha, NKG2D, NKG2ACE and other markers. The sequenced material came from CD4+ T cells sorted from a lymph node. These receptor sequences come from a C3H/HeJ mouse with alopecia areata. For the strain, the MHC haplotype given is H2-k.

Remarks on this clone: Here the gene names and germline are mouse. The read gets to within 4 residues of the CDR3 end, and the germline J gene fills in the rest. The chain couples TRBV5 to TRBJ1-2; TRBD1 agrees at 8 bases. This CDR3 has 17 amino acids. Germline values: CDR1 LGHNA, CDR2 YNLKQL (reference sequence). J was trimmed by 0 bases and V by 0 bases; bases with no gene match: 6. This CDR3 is CASSQEGTGGPNSDYTF. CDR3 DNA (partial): TGTGCCAGCAGCCAAGAAGGCACAGGGGGTCCAAACTCC.

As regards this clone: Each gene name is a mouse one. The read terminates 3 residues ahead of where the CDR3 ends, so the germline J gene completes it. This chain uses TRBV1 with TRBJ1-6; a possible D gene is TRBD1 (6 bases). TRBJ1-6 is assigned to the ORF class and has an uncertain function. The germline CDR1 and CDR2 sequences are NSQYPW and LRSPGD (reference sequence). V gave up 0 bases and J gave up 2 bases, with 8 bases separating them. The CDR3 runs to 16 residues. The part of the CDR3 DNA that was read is TGCACCTGCAGTGCAGACCCAGGGGCCTATAATTCGCCC. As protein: CTCSADPGAYNSP. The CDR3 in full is CTCSADPGAYNSPLYF.

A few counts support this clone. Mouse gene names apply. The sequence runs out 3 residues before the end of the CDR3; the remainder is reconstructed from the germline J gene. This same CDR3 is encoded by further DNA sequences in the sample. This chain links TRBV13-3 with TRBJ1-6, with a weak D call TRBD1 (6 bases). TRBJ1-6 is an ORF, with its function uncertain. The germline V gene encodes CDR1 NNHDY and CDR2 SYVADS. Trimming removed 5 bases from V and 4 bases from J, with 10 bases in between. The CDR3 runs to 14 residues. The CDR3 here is CASRLGQYNSPLYF. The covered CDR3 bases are TGTGCCAGCAGACTAGGACAGTATAATTCGCCC.

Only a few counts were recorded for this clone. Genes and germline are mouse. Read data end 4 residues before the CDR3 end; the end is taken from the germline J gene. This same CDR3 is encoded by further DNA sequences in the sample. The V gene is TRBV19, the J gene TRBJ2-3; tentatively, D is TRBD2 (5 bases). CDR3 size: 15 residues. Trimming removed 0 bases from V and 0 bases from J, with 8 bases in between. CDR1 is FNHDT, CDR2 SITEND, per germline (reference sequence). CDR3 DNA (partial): TGTGCCAGCAGTATAGCTGGGTTTAGTGCAGAA. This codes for CASSIAGFSAE. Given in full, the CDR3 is CASSIAGFSAETLYF.

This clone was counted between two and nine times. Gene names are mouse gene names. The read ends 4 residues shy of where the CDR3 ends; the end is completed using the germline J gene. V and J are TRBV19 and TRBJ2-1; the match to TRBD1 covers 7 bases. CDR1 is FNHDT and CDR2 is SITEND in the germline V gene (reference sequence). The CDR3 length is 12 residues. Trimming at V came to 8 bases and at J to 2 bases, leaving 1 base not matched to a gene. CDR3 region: CARQGDYAEQFF. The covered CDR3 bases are TGTGCCAGGCAGGGGGACTATGCT.

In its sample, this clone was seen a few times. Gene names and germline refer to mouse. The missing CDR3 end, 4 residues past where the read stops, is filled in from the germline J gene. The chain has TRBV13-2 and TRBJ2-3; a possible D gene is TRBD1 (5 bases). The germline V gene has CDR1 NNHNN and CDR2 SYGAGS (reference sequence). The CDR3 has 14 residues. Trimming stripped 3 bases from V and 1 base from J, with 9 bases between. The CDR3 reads CASGVRVGAETLYF. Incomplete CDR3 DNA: TGTGCCAGCGGTGTCAGGGTTGGTGCAGAA.

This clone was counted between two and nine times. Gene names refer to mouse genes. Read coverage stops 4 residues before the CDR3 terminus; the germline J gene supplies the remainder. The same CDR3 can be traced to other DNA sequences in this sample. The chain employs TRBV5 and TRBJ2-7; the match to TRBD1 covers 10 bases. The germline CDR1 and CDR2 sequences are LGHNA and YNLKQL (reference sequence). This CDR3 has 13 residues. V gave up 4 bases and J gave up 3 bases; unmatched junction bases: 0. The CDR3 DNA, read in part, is TGTGCCAGCAGCCGGACAGGGGGCTAT. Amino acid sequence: CASSRTGGY. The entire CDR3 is CASSRTGGYEQYF.

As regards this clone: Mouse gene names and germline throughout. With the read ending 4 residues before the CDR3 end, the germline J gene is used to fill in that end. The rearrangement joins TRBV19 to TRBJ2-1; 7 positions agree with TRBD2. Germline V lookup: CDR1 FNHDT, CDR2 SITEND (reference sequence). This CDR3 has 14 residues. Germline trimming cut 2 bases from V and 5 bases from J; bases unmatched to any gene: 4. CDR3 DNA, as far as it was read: TGTGCCAGCAGTATGGGGGGGGGAGATGCT. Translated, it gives CASSMGGGDA. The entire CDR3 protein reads CASSMGGGDAEQFF.

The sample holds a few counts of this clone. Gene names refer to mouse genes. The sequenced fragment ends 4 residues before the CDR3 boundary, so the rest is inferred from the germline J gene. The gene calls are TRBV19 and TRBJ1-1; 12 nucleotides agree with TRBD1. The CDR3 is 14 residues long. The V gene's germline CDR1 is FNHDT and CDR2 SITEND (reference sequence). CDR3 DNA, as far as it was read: TGTGCCAGCAGACCGGGACAGGGGGCGAGA. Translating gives CASRPGQGAR. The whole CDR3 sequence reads CASRPGQGAREVFF.

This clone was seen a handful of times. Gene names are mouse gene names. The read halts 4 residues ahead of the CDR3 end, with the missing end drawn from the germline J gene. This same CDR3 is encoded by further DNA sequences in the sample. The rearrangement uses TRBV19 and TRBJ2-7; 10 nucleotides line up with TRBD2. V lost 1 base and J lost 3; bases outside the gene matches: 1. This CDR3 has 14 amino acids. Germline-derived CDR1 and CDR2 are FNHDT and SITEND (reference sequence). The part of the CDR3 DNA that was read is TGTGCCAGCAGTATACGGACTGGGGGCTAT. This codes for CASSIRTGGY. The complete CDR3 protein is CASSIRTGGYEQYF.

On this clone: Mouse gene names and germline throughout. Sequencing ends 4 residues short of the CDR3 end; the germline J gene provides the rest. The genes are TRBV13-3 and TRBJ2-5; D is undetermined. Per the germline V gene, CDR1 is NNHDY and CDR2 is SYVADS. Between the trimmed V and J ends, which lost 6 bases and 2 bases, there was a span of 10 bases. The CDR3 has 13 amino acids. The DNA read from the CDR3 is TGTGCCAGCAACGAAGGGTTCCAAGAC. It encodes CASNEGFQD. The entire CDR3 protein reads CASNEGFQDTQYF.

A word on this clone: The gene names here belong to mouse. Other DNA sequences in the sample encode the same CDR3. The part of the CDR3 DNA that was read is TGTGCCAGCAGTGATGCAGGGGGCGGCTCC. Protein product: CASSDAGGGS. The complete CDR3 reads CASSDAGGGSDYTF. The chain combines TRBV13-1 with TRBJ1-2; TRBD1 agrees at 8 bases. Read data end 4 residues before the CDR3 end; the end is taken from the germline J gene. The J segment lost 4 bases and the V segment lost 0 bases, leaving 2 bases of the junction unmatched. The germline gives CDR1 NSHNY, CDR2 SYGAGN. The CDR3 is 14 residues long.

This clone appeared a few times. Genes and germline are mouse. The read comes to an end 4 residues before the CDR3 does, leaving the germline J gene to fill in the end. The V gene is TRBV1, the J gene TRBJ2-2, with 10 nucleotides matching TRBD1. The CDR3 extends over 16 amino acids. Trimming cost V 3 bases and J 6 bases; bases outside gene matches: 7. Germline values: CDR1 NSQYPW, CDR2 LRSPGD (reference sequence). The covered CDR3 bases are TGCACCTGCAGTGCCTTCCTGGGACAGGGGTCCGGG. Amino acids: CTCSAFLGQGSG. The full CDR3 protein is CTCSAFLGQGSGQLYF.

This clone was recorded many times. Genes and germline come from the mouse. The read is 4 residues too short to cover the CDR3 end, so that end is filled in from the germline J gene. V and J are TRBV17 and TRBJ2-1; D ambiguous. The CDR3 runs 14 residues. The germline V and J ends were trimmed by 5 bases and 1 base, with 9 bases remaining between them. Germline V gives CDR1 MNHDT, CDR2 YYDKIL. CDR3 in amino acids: CASSPPRNYAEQFF. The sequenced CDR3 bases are TGTGCTAGCAGTCCCCCCAGGAACTATGCT. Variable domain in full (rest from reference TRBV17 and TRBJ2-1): DTTVKQNPRYKLARVGKPVNLICSQTMNHDTMYWYQKKPNQAPKLLLFYYDKILNREADTFEKFQSSRPNNSFCSLYIGSAGLEYSAMYLCASSPPRNYAEQFFGPGTRLTVL.

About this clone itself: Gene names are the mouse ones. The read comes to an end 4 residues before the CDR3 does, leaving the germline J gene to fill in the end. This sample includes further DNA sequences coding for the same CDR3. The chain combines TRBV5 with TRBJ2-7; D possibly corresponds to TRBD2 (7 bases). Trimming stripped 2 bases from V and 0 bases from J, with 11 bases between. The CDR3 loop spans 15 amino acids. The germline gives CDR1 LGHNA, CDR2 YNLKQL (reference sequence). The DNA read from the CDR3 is TGTGCCAGCAGCCAATCTGGGGGCAGCTCCTAT. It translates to CASSQSGGSSY. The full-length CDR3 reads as CASSQSGGSSYEQYF.

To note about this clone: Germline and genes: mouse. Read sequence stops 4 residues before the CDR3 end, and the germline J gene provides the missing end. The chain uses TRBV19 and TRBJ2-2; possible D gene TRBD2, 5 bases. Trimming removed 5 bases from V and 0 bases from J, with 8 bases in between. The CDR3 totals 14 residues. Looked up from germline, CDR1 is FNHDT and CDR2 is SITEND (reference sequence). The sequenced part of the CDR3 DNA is TGTGCCAGCAGGAGGACTACAAACACCGGG. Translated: CASRRTTNTG. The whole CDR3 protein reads CASRRTTNTGQLYF.

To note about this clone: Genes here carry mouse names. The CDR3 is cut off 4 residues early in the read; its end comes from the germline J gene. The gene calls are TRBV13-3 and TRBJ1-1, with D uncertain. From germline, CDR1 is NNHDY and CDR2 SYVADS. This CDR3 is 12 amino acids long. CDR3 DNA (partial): TGTGCCAGCAGTGATTCTGGGACA. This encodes CASSDSGT. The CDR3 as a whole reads CASSDSGTEVFF.

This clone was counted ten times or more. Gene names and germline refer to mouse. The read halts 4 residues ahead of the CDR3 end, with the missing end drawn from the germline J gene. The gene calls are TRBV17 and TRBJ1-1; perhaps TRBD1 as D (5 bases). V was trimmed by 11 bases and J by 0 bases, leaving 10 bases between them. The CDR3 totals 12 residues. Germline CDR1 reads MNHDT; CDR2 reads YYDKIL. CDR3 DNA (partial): TGTGCTCGGGGGGGGGCAAACACA. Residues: CARGGANT. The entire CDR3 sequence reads CARGGANTEVFF.

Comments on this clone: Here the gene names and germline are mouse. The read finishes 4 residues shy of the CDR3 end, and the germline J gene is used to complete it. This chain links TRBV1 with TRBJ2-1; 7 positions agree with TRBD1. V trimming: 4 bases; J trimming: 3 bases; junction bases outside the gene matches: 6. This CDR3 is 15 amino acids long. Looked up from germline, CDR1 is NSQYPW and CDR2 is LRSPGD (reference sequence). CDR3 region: CTCSVQGTSYAEQFF. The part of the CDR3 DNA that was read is TGCACCTGCAGTGTACAGGGGACCTCCTATGCT. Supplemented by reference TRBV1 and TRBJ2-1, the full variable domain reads VTLLEQNPRWRLVPRGQAVNLRCILKNSQYPWMSWYQQDLQKQLQWLFTLRSPGDKEVKSLPGADYLATRVTDTELRLQVANMSQGRTLYCTCSVQGTSYAEQFFGPGTRLTVL.

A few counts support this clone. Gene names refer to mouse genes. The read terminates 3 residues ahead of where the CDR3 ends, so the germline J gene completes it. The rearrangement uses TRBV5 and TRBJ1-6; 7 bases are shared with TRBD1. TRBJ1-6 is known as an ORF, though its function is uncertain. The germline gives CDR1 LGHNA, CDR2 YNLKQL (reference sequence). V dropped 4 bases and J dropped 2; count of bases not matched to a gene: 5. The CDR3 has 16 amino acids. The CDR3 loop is CASSPAGTAYNSPLYF. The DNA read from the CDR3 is TGTGCCAGCAGCCCCGCCGGGACAGCCTATAATTCGCCC.

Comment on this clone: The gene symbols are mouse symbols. CDR3 loop: CASSDRAGQLYF. The DNA read from the CDR3 is TGTGCCAGCAGTGACAGGGCCGGG. The chain has TRBV13-1 and TRBJ2-2; tentatively, D is TRBD1 (5 bases). The sequence runs out 4 residues before the end of the CDR3; the remainder is reconstructed from the germline J gene. Trimming took off 2 bases at V and 6 bases at J, with 5 bases between the two ends. Germline CDR1 and CDR2: NSHNY and SYGAGN. The CDR3 runs 12 residues.

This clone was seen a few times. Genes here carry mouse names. The covered CDR3 bases are TGTGCCAGCAGTGATGTCTGGGGGGGTGAC. Translating gives CASSDVWGGD. The whole CDR3 protein is CASSDVWGGDTQYF. This chain links TRBV13-1 with TRBJ2-5, with 9 positions matching TRBD2. Read sequence stops 4 residues before the CDR3 end, and the germline J gene provides the missing end. The CDR3 is 14 amino acids. Germline values: CDR1 NSHNY, CDR2 SYGAGN.

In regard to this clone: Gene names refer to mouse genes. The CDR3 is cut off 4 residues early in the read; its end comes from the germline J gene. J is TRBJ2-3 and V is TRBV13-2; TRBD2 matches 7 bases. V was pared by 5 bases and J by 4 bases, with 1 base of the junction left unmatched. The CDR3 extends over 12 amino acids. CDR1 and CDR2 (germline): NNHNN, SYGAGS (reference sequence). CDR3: CASGGGTETLYF. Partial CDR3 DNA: TGTGCCAGCGGGGGGGGGACAGAA.